This TCR beta chain originates from a study of CD8 T cells in ankylosing spondylitis. This CDR3 contains 13 residues. CDR1 and CDR2 from the germline V gene are MNHNS and SASEGT. Between the trimmed V and J ends, which lost 7 bases and 2 bases, there was a span of 11 bases. Regarding this clonotype: What it binds is unknown.

TCRdb used MiXCR to reprocess the 5' RACE reads, holding one entry per CDR3 protein. Counted here are some 800,000 distinct CDR3 sequences, approximately 12% occurring once; the ten biggest clones make up 0.45% to 0.6%. Whole-study results and caveats: Matched ankylosing spondylitis synovial fluid reportedly showed significant enrichment of disease-linked clones. One TCR beta motif, made up of roughly 8 highly homologous variants, appeared characteristic of ankylosing spondylitis blood. Previous work reported some of these motif variants in the synovial fluid and blood of reactive arthritis.

The material sequenced was blood, either unsorted or a sorted T cell fraction (not recorded which). The sequence was collected from a male donor with ankylosing spondylitis. This chain links TRBV6-1 with TRBJ2-5; D unresolved. The CDR3 DNA is TGTGCCAGCACCCTGGGCCCTCAAGAGACCCAGTACTTC. Protein sequence: CASTLGPQETQYF.